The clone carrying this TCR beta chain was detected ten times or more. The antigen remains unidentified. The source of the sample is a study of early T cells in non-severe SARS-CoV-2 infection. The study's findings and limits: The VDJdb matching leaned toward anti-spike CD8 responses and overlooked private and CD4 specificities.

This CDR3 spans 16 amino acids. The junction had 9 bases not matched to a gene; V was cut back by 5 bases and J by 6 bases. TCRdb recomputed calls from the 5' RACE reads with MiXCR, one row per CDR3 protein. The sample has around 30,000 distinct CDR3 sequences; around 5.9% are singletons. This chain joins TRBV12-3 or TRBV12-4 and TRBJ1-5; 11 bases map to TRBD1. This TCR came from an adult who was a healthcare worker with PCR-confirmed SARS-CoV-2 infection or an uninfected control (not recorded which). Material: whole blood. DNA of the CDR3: TGTGCCAGCAGTCCCCGGACAGGGGGCGGGGGTCAGCCCCAGCATTTT. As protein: CASSPRTGGGGQPQHF.